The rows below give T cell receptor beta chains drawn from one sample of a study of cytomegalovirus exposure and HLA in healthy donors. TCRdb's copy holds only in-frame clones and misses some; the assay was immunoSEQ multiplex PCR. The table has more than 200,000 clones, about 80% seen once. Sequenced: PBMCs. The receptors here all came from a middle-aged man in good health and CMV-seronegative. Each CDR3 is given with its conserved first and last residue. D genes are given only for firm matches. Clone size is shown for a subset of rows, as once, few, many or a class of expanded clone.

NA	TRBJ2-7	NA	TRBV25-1	TGTGCCAGCAGTGAAGGAGGGACCTACGAGCAGTACTTC	CASSEGGTYEQYF
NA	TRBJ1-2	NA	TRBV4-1	TGCGCCAGCAGCCAAGATCCCGGGAGACGCGCCCCCCCACATGGCTACACCTTC	CASSQDPGRRAPPHGYTF
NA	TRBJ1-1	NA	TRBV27	TGTGCCAGCAGTCCGATGCCGACAGCGAACACTGAAGCTTTCTTT	CASSPMPTANTEAFF
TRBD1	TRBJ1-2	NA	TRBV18	TGTGCCAGCTCACCACAAGACAGGGGCGTTATTGGCTACACCTTC	CASSPQDRGVIGYTF
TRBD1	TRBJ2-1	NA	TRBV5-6	TGTGCCAGCAGCTTGGTGGGACAGGGGTCGTACAATGAGCAGTTCTTC	CASSLVGQGSYNEQFF
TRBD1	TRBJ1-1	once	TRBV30	TGTGCCTGGAGTGTACGGACAGGGACGCGGACTGAAGCTTTCTTT	CAWSVRTGTRTEAFF
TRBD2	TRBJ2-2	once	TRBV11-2	TGTGCCAGCAGCCGAGCGGGGATGTACACCGGGGAGCTGTTTTTT	CASSRAGMYTGELFF
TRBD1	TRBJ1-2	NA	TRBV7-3	TGTGCCAGCAGTCCCGGGACAGGGGGCGGAAACTATGGCTACACCTTC	CASSPGTGGGNYGYTF
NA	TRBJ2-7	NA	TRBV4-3	TGCGCCAGCAGCCTAAACAGGGTAACAATCTACGAGCAGTACTTC	CASSLNRVTIYEQYF
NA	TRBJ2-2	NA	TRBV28	TGCGCTGTGGACAGATCGAACACCGGGGAGCTGTTTTTT	CAVDRSNTGELFF
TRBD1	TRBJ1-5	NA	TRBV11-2	TGTGCCAGCAGCTCACAGGGGGGGAGCAATCAGCCCCAGCATTTT	CASSSQGGSNQPQHF
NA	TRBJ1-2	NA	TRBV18	TGTGCCAGCTCACCCCGGGAGGACTATGGCTACACCTTC	CASSPREDYGYTF
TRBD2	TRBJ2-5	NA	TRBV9	TGTGCCAGCAGCGTAGCGGGAGGAGCGGGTCAAGAGACCCAGTACTTC	CASSVAGGAGQETQYF
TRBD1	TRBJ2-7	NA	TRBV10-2	TGCGCCAGTCTTACCCTGACAGGGGAACACGAGCAGTACTTC	CASLTLTGEHEQYF
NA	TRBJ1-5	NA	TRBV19	TGTGCCAGTAGCCCTGGCGGCAGCAATCAGCCCCAGCATTTT	CASSPGGSNQPQHF
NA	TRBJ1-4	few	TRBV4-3	TGCGCCAGCAGCCAAGTGTTGCAGGGTGAAAAACTGTTTTTT	CASSQVLQGEKLFF
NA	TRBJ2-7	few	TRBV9	TGTGCCAGCAGCGTAGCGGTCGGAGGGGCCAGGGCGGACGAGCAGTACTTC	CASSVAVGGARADEQYF
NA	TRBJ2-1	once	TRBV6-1	TGTGCCAGCAACCTACAGAGCTCCTACAATGAGCAGTTCTTC	CASNLQSSYNEQFF
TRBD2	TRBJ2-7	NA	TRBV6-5	TGTGCCAGCAGGGGGACTAGCGGCTCCTACGAGCAGTACTTC	CASRGTSGSYEQYF
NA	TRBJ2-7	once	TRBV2	TGTGCCAGCAGTGGGACACGGCGAGAGCAGTACTTC	CASSGTRREQYF
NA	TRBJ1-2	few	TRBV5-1	TGCGCCAGCAGCCGCGCAGCGGTAGATGGCTACACCTTC	CASSRAAVDGYTF
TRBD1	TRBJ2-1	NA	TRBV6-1	TGTGCCAGCAGTGAAGCGAAATTGACAGGGCGTAATGAGCAGTTCTTC	CASSEAKLTGRNEQFF